One sample yielded the 26 T cell receptor beta chains listed below, sequenced in a study of CD8 T cells in Susac syndrome. RNA was extracted with the RNeasy kit, and a quantity of roughly 0.5 to 1 ug was reverse transcribed using random hexamers. MiXCR, run by TCRdb on the immunoSEQ multiplex PCR reads, gives a single entry per CDR3 protein. The sample shows around 150,000 distinct CDR3 sequences, just under 95% of them seen only once. The sequenced material came from CD4+ T cells from PBMCs. Every receptor here comes from a human donor in good health.

CDR3 coding DNA: TGTGCCAGCACCCAAGGGCATTCACCCCTCCACTTT. Its translation: CASTQGHSPLHF. The gene calls are TRBV6-5 and TRBJ1-6; D call uncertain. Germline lookup yields CDR1 MNHEY and CDR2 SVGAGI. Trimming cost V 7 bases and J 8 bases, with 9 bases left between them. The CDR3 covers 12 residues.

The sample holds a few counts of this clonotype. V gene TRBV29-1 combines with J gene TRBJ2-7; D is possibly TRBD1 or TRBD2 (5 bases each). Germline V gene sequence: CDR1 SQVTM, CDR2 ANQGSEA. This CDR3 comprises 13 residues. Trimming cost V 6 bases and J 6 bases, with 18 bases left between them. In DNA, the CDR3 is TGCAGCGTAGGACGGGGCAAGGCTGTCGAGCAGTACTTC. It is translated as CSVGRGKAVEQYF.

The sample holds one count of this clonotype. The chain employs TRBV27 and TRBJ1-1, with D tentatively TRBD1 (5 bases). CDR3 length: 14 residues. Germline V gene lookup returns CDR1 MNHEY and CDR2 SMNVEV (reference sequence). Trimming stripped 4 bases from V and 4 bases from J, with 13 bases between. In DNA, the CDR3 is TGTGCCAGCAGTTGGGCGGGGGGGACCACTGAAGCTTTCTTT. Amino acid sequence: CASSWAGGTTEAFF.

The genes are TRBV3-1 and TRBJ1-3; no clear D. Trimming removed 4 bases from V and 7 bases from J, with 5 bases in between. This CDR3 spans 11 amino acids. CDR1 is LGHDT, CDR2 YNNKEL, per germline (reference sequence). The DNA of the CDR3 is TGTGCCAGCAGCCTCTACAACACCATATATTTT. Residues: CASSLYNTIYF.

This chain connects TRBV5-1 to TRBJ2-3; TRBD1 agrees at 8 bases. The junction had 14 bases not matched to a gene; V was cut back by 3 bases and J by 2 bases. The CDR3 is made up of 18 amino acids. The germline CDR1 and CDR2 sequences are SGHRS and YFSETQ. The CDR3 here is CASSSPGYRGSNTDTQYF. The DNA of the CDR3 is TGCGCCAGCAGCTCGCCCGGCTACAGGGGGTCAAACACAGATACGCAGTATTTT.

This rearrangement joins TRBV20-1 to TRBJ2-1; D unresolved. The CDR3 runs 14 residues. The V gene lost 6 bases and the J gene lost 4 bases, with 16 bases spanning the gap. Germline values: CDR1 DFQATT, CDR2 SNEGSKA (reference sequence). This chain's CDR3 is CSARMARGYNEQFF. In DNA, the CDR3 is TGCAGTGCGAGGATGGCCCGCGGATACAATGAGCAGTTCTTC.

The chain is built from TRBV2 and TRBJ2-5; 7 bases are a match to TRBD1. This CDR3 has 11 residues. V was clipped by 11 bases and J by 3 bases; unmatched bases: 3. The germline V gene encodes CDR1 SNHLY and CDR2 FYNNEI. The CDR3 coding sequence is TGTGCCGACGGGACAGAAGAGACCCAGTACTTC. It translates to CADGTEETQYF.

J is TRBJ1-1 and V is TRBV5-1; D gene unclear. Germline CDR1 SGHRS, CDR2 YFSETQ. V lost 0 bases and J lost 4, with 13 bases in between. This CDR3 comprises 15 residues. CDR3: CASSLGPSPVTEAFF. In nucleotides, the CDR3 is TGCGCCAGCAGCTTGGGCCCCTCTCCCGTCACTGAAGCTTTCTTT.

This rearrangement joins TRBV18 to TRBJ1-6, with TRBD1 identical over 7 bases. CDR1 KGHSH and CDR2 LQKENI come from the germline V gene. There are 16 residues in the CDR3. The junction had 8 bases not matched to a gene; V was cut back by 2 bases and J by 7 bases. DNA of the CDR3: TGTGCCAGCTCACCATCCCCAGGGGGAGGAAATTCACCCCTCCACTTT. It specifies CASSPSPGGGNSPLHF.

The genes are TRBV12-3 or TRBV12-4 and TRBJ2-5; 8 positions agree with TRBD1. The CDR3 is 15 amino acids. After removal of 5 bases from V and 1 base from J, the junction contained 6 bases not matched to a gene. DNA of the CDR3: TGTGCCAGCAGTCGGACAGGGACCGGCCAAGAGACCCAGTACTTC. The encoded protein is CASSRTGTGQETQYF.

This chain uses TRBV2 with TRBJ1-2; unclear D gene. There are 11 residues in the CDR3. V was cut by 8 bases and J by 3 bases, with 7 bases left in between. The germline V gene has CDR1 SNHLY and CDR2 FYNNEI. CDR3 bases: TGTGCCAGCGGCCGGGACTATGGCTACACCTTC. Amino acid sequence: CASGRDYGYTF.

The J gene is TRBJ1-2, the V gene TRBV18; D unclear. CDR3 length equals 14 residues. V was clipped by 3 bases and J by 3 bases, with 11 bases between them. Germline CDR1 is KGHSH and CDR2 is LQKENI. CDR3 bases: TGTGCCAGCTCACCCTACGATCCAGACTATGGCTACACCTTC. This codes for CASSPYDPDYGYTF. The complete variable domain, with remaining parts taken from reference TRBV18 and TRBJ1-2, reads NAGVMQNPRHLVRRRGQEARLRCSPMKGHSHVYWYRQLPEEGLKFMVYLQKENIIDESGMPKERFSAEFPKEGPSILRIQQVVRGDSAAYFCASSPYDPDYGYTFGSGTRLTVV.

J is TRBJ1-1 and V is TRBV9; D is possibly TRBD1 (6 bases). Germline V gene data show CDR1 as SGDLS and CDR2 as YYNGEE. Trimming stripped 7 bases from V and 1 base from J, with 8 bases between. CDR3 size: 12 residues. The CDR3 DNA reads TGTGCCAGCGGCAGGGGGAACACTGAAGCTTTCTTT. Translating it yields CASGRGNTEAFF.

V is TRBV20-1 and J is TRBJ2-5; tentative D call: TRBD1 (6 bases). The germline gives CDR1 DFQATT, CDR2 SNEGSKA (reference sequence). Deletions cut 7 bases from V and 1 base from J, with 10 bases between. This CDR3 contains 12 residues. The CDR3 coding sequence is TGCAGTGTGAGGACAGTCCAAGAGACCCAGTACTTC. Residues: CSVRTVQETQYF.

The chain links TRBV7-2 to TRBJ1-2; D gene unclear. Germline lookup yields CDR1 SGHTA and CDR2 FQGNSA. There are 16 residues in the CDR3. Trimming removed 2 bases at V and 4 bases at J, with 17 bases between. The CDR3 sequence is CASSLRAPGLGYGYTF. The CDR3 bases are TGTGCCAGCAGCTTAAGGGCCCCGGGTCTTGGCTATGGCTACACCTTC. Full variable domain (missing parts from reference TRBV7-2 and TRBJ1-2): GAGVSQSPSNKVTEKGKDVELRCDPISGHTALYWYRQSLGQGLEFLIYFQGNSAPDKSGLPSDRFSAERTGGSVSTLTIQRTQQEDSAVYLCASSLRAPGLGYGYTFGSGTRLTVV.

CDR3 protein: CASSNGRVSGNTIYF. CDR3 nucleotides: TGTGCCAGCTCCAACGGACGGGTCTCTGGAAACACCATATATTTT. J is TRBJ1-3 and V is TRBV18; unclear D gene. CDR3 size: 15 residues. Germline CDR1 KGHSH, CDR2 LQKENI. Trimming left V 6 bases short and J 0 bases short, with 12 bases between.

The V and J genes are TRBV7-2 and TRBJ2-3; 8 nucleotides align to TRBD2. V dropped 5 bases and J dropped 1; count of bases not matched to a gene: 11. Germline CDR1 is SGHTA and CDR2 is FQGNSA. This CDR3 region has 17 residues. The CDR3 nucleotides are TGTGCCAGCAGCCCCAGCCTTTTGCGGGGGGGCACAGATACGCAGTATTTT. Its protein product is CASSPSLLRGGTDTQYF.

In its sample, this clonotype was seen once. V usage is TRBV7-7 and J usage is TRBJ2-2; tentatively, D is TRBD1 or TRBD2 (5 bases each). The CDR3 sequence is 13 residues long. Trimming stripped 5 bases from V and 6 bases from J, with 10 bases between. Germline V gives CDR1 SSHAT, CDR2 FNYEAQ (reference sequence). The CDR3 reads CASSGVGAGELFF. DNA for the CDR3: TGTGCCAGCAGCGGAGTGGGGGCCGGGGAGCTGTTTTTT.

V usage is TRBV12-3 or TRBV12-4 and J usage is TRBJ2-5; 10 bases map to TRBD2. Losses at the gene ends were 7 bases for V and 4 bases for J; bases not matched to a gene: 9. The CDR3 loop spans 15 amino acids. For the CDR3, the DNA is TGTGCCAGCACTAAGCGACTAGCGGGTCGAGAGACCCAGTACTTC. It codes for CASTKRLAGRETQYF.

The chain couples TRBV12-3 or TRBV12-4 to TRBJ2-7, with TRBD2 matching 10 bases. With 3 bases clipped from V and 5 bases from J, the junction kept 7 bases outside the gene matches. The CDR3 has 15 amino acids. The CDR3 DNA reads as TGTGCCAGCAGTTTCGCCCTAGCGGGGGACCACGAGCAGTACTTC. It translates to CASSFALAGDHEQYF.

V usage is TRBV2 and J usage is TRBJ1-1; unclear D gene. The V end lost 1 base, the J end lost 3 bases, and 12 bases lay between the germline ends. The CDR3 contains 15 residues. The V gene's germline CDR1 is SNHLY and CDR2 FYNNEI. The CDR3 region has the DNA TGTGCCAGCAGTGAAGGTCTCTTTGGGGACACTGAAGCTTTCTTT. Translation gives CASSEGLFGDTEAFF.

CDR3 protein: CASSSRQSSNYGYTF. DNA of the CDR3: TGTGCCAGCAGTTCTAGACAGAGCTCTAACTATGGCTACACCTTC. The chain combines TRBV12-3 or TRBV12-4 with TRBJ1-2; D is possibly TRBD1 (5 bases). Trimming took off 4 bases at V and 0 bases at J, with 12 bases between the two ends. The CDR3 is 15 residues long.

The chain recombines TRBV2 with TRBJ1-1; D unresolved. The CDR3 is made up of 13 amino acids. Trimming removed 7 bases from V and 1 base from J, with 10 bases in between. CDR1 is SNHLY, CDR2 FYNNEI, per germline. CDR3 residues: CASKQQPNTEAFF. Here the CDR3 DNA reads TGTGCCAGCAAACAGCAGCCGAACACTGAAGCTTTCTTT.

The CDR3 nucleotides are TGTGCCAGCAGCTTAACTTCTAGGAGGGACTACACAGATACGCAGTATTTT. It is translated as CASSLTSRRDYTDTQYF. The chain combines TRBV7-8 with TRBJ2-3; 7 bases are shared with TRBD2. Losses at the gene ends were 2 bases for V and 2 bases for J; bases not matched to a gene: 10. The CDR3 length is 17 residues. CDR1 and CDR2 from the germline V gene are SGHVS and FQNEAQ.

V gene TRBV19 combines with J gene TRBJ2-1; D is uncertain. The CDR3 has 11 amino acids. V lost 0 bases, J lost 9 bases, and 3 bases lay in between. Germline V gene lookup returns CDR1 LNHDA and CDR2 SQIVND (reference sequence). CDR3 sequence (DNA): TGTGCCAGTAGTATAGAGAGTGAGCAGTTCTTC. Amino acid sequence: CASSIESEQFF. Complete variable domain (other parts from reference TRBV19 and TRBJ2-1): DGGITQSPKYLFRKEGQNVTLSCEQNLNHDAMYWYRQDPGQGLRLIYYSQIVNDFQKGDIAEGYSVSREKKESFPLTVTSAQKNPTAFYLCASSIESEQFFGPGTRLTVL.

The chain is built from TRBV7-9 and TRBJ2-3, with a possible D match to TRBD2 (5 bases). Germline CDR1 reads SEHNR; CDR2 reads FQNEAQ (reference sequence). There are 14 residues in the CDR3. Between the trimmed V and J ends, which lost 5 bases and 4 bases, there was a span of 13 bases. The DNA of the CDR3 is TGTGCCAGCAGCCGCTTCGGGGTCCCAGATACGCAGTATTTT. Translation: CASSRFGVPDTQYF.